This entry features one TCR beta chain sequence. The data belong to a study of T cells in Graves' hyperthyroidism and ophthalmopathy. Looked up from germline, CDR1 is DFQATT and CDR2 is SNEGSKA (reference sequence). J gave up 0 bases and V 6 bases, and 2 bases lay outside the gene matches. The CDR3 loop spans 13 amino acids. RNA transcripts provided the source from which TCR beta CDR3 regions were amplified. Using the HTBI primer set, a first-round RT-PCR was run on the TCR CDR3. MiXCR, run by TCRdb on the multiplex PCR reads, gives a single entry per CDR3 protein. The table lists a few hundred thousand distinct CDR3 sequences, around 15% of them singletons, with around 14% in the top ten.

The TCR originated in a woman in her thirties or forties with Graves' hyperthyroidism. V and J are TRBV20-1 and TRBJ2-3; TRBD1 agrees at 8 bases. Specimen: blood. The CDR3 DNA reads TGCAGTGCCGGGACAGGAAGCACAGATACGCAGTATTTT. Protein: CSAGTGSTDTQYF.